Sequencing of this T cell receptor beta chain was carried out in a study of persistence of HIV-infected CD4 T cells. CDR3 length: 14 residues. Germline trimming cut 8 bases from V and 3 bases from J; bases unmatched to any gene: 3. Germline V gives CDR1 MNHEY, CDR2 SVGAGI. The immunoSEQ assay was version 4, run in survey mode. Measured with immunoSEQ multiplex PCR; TCRdb has only the in-frame clones, and not every one. The sample has around 24,000 clones; approximately 74% are singletons. A remark on this clone: Its antigen is undetermined.

Cells were stimulated with overlapping HIV-1 Gag 15-mer peptides. Sorting selected CD4+ T cells upregulating both CD40 ligand and CD69. Specimen: CD4+ T cells sorted from PBMCs after roughly 19-hour stimulation, collected from a patient who received antiretroviral therapy. The clonotype comes from an adult man with HIV who was CMV-seropositive. J is TRBJ2-1 and V is TRBV6-5, with TRBD1 matching over 11 bases. The CDR3 loop is CASLGQGVYNEQFF. In DNA, the CDR3 is TGTGCCAGCCTGGGACAGGGGGTCTACAATGAGCAGTTCTTC.